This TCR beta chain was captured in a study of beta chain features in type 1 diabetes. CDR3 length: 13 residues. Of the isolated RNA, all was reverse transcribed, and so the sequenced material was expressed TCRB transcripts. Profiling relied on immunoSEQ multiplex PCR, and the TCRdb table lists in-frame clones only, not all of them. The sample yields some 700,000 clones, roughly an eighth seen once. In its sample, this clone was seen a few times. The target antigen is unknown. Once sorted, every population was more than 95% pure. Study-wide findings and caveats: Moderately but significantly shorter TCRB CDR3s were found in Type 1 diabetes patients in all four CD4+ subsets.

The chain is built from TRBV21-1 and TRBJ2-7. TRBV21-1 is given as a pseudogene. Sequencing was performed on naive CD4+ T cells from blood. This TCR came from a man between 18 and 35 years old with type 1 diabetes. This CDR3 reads CASSKEGFYEQYF. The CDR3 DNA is TGTGCCAGCAGCAAAGAGGGTTTCTACGAGCAGTACTTC.